Shown below are 23 T cell receptor beta chains from a single sample sequenced in a study of blood T cell repertoires in COVID-19. Data came from immunoSEQ multiplex PCR; TCRdb stores just in-frame clones and leaves some out. The sample contains under 300,000 clones, 70% to 90% of which appear only once. The sequenced sample consisted of peripheral blood. Receptors originate from a man aged 55 to 70 with acute or convalescent COVID-19.

This rearrangement joins TRBV7-2 to TRBJ1-5; D ambiguous. V was trimmed by 5 bases and J by 1 base, leaving 12 bases between them. The CDR3 is made up of 15 amino acids. Germline V gene data show CDR1 as SGHTA and CDR2 as FQGNSA. This chain's CDR3 is CASSITAGSNQPQHF. DNA of the CDR3: TGTGCCAGCAGCATAACTGCGGGGAGCAATCAGCCCCAGCATTTT.

V usage is TRBV5-5 and J usage is TRBJ1-6; 9 bases map to TRBD1. The germline CDR1 and CDR2 sequences are SGHKS and YYEKEE (reference sequence). This CDR3 comprises 17 residues. After removal of 2 bases from V and 6 bases from J, the junction contained 9 bases not matched to a gene. CDR3: CASSFQGTGIRNSPLHF. CDR3 DNA: TGTGCCAGCAGCTTTCAAGGGACAGGGATACGTAATTCACCCCTCCACTTT.

The J gene is TRBJ1-2, the V gene TRBV3-1 (or the pseudogene TRBV3-2); 10 bases line up with TRBD1. The germline V gene has CDR1 LGHDT and CDR2 YNNKEL (reference sequence). The CDR3 runs 15 residues. V gave up 4 bases and J gave up 8 bases; unmatched junction bases: 10. In DNA, the CDR3 is TGTGCCAGCAGCCTCCCTGCGGGACAGGGGACAGGCTACACCTTC. Translation gives CASSLPAGQGTGYTF.

The chain joins TRBV20-1 to TRBJ2-1; 7 positions match TRBD2. The CDR3 loop spans 11 amino acids. Germline V gene data show CDR1 as DFQATT and CDR2 as SNEGSKA (reference sequence). J gave up 8 bases and V 8 bases, and 6 bases lay outside the gene matches. CDR3 loop: CSRGGFDEQFF. The DNA of the CDR3 is TGCAGTCGCGGGGGATTTGATGAGCAGTTCTTC.

The chain is built from TRBV7-9 and TRBJ1-1; 7 bases line up with TRBD1. The ends lost 6 bases at V and 4 bases at J; junction bases unmatched: 14. Germline-derived CDR1 and CDR2 are SEHNR and FQNEAQ (reference sequence). This CDR3 has 16 residues. In DNA, the CDR3 is TGTGCCAGCAGGGAGAAGACAGGGACCGGGAGCACTGAAGCTTTCTTT. Translation gives CASREKTGTGSTEAFF.

J is TRBJ2-6 and V is TRBV28; a weak D match, TRBD2 (6 bases). CDR1 is MDHEN, CDR2 SYDVKM, per germline. This CDR3 region has 18 residues. Between the trimmed V and J ends, which lost 4 bases and 2 bases, there was a span of 18 bases. The CDR3 spells CASSSLGGRSAGANVLTF. The CDR3 nucleotides are TGTGCCAGCAGTTCCCTCGGAGGGAGAAGCGCTGGGGCCAACGTCCTGACTTTC.

This clone has just one count. The rearrangement links TRBV6-6 to TRBJ2-1, with TRBD2 identical over 9 bases. This CDR3 has 13 amino acids. Germline V gene data show CDR1 as MNHNY and CDR2 as SVGAGI (reference sequence). The CDR3 spells CAFGSGRKGEQFF. The CDR3 nucleotides are TGTGCGTTCGGGAGCGGGAGGAAGGGTGAGCAGTTCTTC.

The rearrangement joins TRBV6-2 or TRBV6-3 to TRBJ1-1; no clear D. There are 17 residues in the CDR3. Germline V gives CDR1 MNHEY, CDR2 SVGEGT. The V and J ends lost 2 bases and 4 bases respectively, with 20 bases between them. CDR3 in DNA: TGTGCCAGCAGTTACAGACAAGGTCTCGCTCTAATCACTGAAGCTTTCTTT. Translation: CASSYRQGLALITEAFF.

This rearrangement joins TRBV9 to TRBJ2-1; 7 bases agree with TRBD1. Per the germline V gene, CDR1 is SGDLS and CDR2 is YYNGEE. The CDR3 consists of 13 residues. After removal of 3 bases from V and 7 bases from J, the junction contained 4 bases not matched to a gene. The CDR3 DNA is TGTGCCAGCAGCGGACTACAGGGGAATGAGCAGTTCTTC. Translating gives CASSGLQGNEQFF.

The V call is TRBV27, the J call TRBJ1-3, with 9 bases fitting TRBD1. Germline-derived CDR1 and CDR2 are MNHEY and SMNVEV (reference sequence). The CDR3 extends over 15 amino acids. Germline trimming cut 2 bases from V and 4 bases from J; bases unmatched to any gene: 3. CDR3 loop: CASSLGTGYGNTIYF. The CDR3 DNA is TGTGCCAGCAGTTTAGGGACAGGGTACGGAAACACCATATATTTT.

The table lists this clone with a count of one. This chain connects TRBV14 to TRBJ2-1; D is possibly TRBD1 (6 bases). CDR3 size: 13 residues. CDR1 SGHDN and CDR2 FVKESK come from the germline V gene. The V gene lost 4 bases and the J gene lost 5 bases, with 9 bases spanning the gap. CDR3 region: CASSPGTHNEQFF. Here the CDR3 DNA reads TGTGCCAGCAGCCCCGGGACACACAATGAGCAGTTCTTC.

V is TRBV4-1 and J is TRBJ2-5; TRBD1 is a possible D gene (5 bases). With 1 base removed from V and 4 bases from J, the gap between germline ends came to 16 bases. Germline CDR1 and CDR2: MGHRA and YSYEKL. This CDR3 contains 16 residues. CDR3 nucleotide sequence: TGCGCCAGCAGCCAAGTCGGTCAGGGTGGTCGAGAGACCCAGTACTTC. Its translation is CASSQVGQGGRETQYF.

The chain links TRBV19 to TRBJ2-1, with 11 positions matching TRBD2. The CDR3 loop spans 18 amino acids. V dropped 7 bases and J dropped 4; count of bases not matched to a gene: 15. Germline V lookup: CDR1 LNHDA, CDR2 SQIVND (reference sequence). CDR3 DNA: TGTGCCAGTACTAAGGGGAGTGATGGGACTAGCGGTTACAATGAGCAGTTCTTC. This sequence encodes CASTKGSDGTSGYNEQFF.

This clone was picked up one time. The rearrangement uses TRBV6-2 or TRBV6-3 and TRBJ1-1; possible D gene TRBD1, 6 bases. V lost 4 bases to trimming and J lost 1 base, with 10 bases between them. The CDR3 has 14 amino acids. Per the germline V gene, CDR1 is MNHEY and CDR2 is SVGEGT. The CDR3 loop reads CASSSRQENTEAFF. CDR3 sequence (DNA): TGTGCCAGCAGTTCCAGACAGGAGAACACTGAAGCTTTCTTT.

The genes are TRBV12-3 or TRBV12-4 and TRBJ1-1; possible D gene TRBD1, 6 bases. The germline V and J ends were trimmed by 2 bases and 7 bases, with 8 bases remaining between them. This CDR3 has 12 residues. In DNA form, the CDR3 reads TGTGCCAGCAGTTTACAGGGACATGAAGCTTTCTTT. As protein: CASSLQGHEAFF.

V is TRBV23-1 and J is TRBJ2-7, with TRBD1 identical over 8 bases. TRBV23-1 is sorted into the ORF group, with uncertain function. J lost 4 bases, V lost 4 bases, and 9 bases had no gene match. The CDR3 loop spans 15 amino acids. The CDR3 DNA reads as TGCGCCAGCAGTCCCGATGGGGGACAGGCATACGAGCAGTACTTC. Translation gives CASSPDGGQAYEQYF.

The chain combines TRBV11-3 with TRBJ2-1; 7 bases align to TRBD2. V gave up 3 bases and J gave up 1 base; unmatched junction bases: 3. This CDR3 is built from 15 residues. In germline, CDR1 is SGHNT, CDR2 YENEEA. The chain's CDR3 is CASSFGGSSYNEQFF. CDR3 DNA: TGTGCCAGCAGCTTCGGCGGGAGTTCCTACAATGAGCAGTTCTTC.

The chain links TRBV12-3 or TRBV12-4 to TRBJ2-7; no clear D. The CDR3 has 12 residues. V was clipped by 3 bases and J by 2 bases, with 5 bases between them. The chain's CDR3 is CASSLETYEQYF. Here the CDR3 DNA reads TGTGCCAGCAGTTTGGAGACCTACGAGCAGTACTTC.

The rearrangement uses TRBV19 and TRBJ2-1; the match to TRBD2 covers 7 bases. This CDR3 is 14 amino acids long. With V trimmed by 3 bases and J by 5 bases, 4 bases remained unmatched. The germline CDR1 and CDR2 sequences are LNHDA and SQIVND (reference sequence). CDR3 DNA sequence: TGTGCCAGTAGTATTGGTAGCGGGCACAATGAGCAGTTCTTC. This codes for CASSIGSGHNEQFF.

The rearrangement uses TRBV9 and TRBJ2-7; 7 bases fit TRBD1. CDR3 length: 16 residues. The V gene end was trimmed by 0 bases and the J gene end by 0 bases; junction bases not matched to a gene: 6. From germline, CDR1 is SGDLS and CDR2 YYNGEE. The CDR3 loop is CASSVVPGTASYEQYF. The CDR3 DNA reads TGTGCCAGCAGCGTAGTCCCCGGGACAGCCTCCTACGAGCAGTACTTC.

V usage is TRBV27 and J usage is TRBJ1-2; the D gene is possibly TRBD1 (6 bases). Germline CDR1 is MNHEY and CDR2 is SMNVEV (reference sequence). V gave up 4 bases and J gave up 6 bases, with 15 bases separating them. The length of the CDR3 is 14 residues. The CDR3 protein is CASSSRRGRDGYTF. The CDR3 region has the DNA TGTGCCAGCAGTTCCCGCAGGGGAAGGGATGGCTACACCTTC.

The CDR3 sequence is CAISDWASSGANVLTF. The CDR3 region has the DNA TGTGCCATCAGTGACTGGGCCTCCTCTGGGGCCAACGTCCTGACTTTC. The chain combines TRBV10-3 with TRBJ2-6, with D unresolved. V lost 3 bases and J 0 bases, leaving 9 bases between the germline ends. Germline V gene lookup returns CDR1 ENHRY and CDR2 SYGVKD. The CDR3 extends over 16 amino acids.

CDR3 residues: CASSLDRGGQPQHF. CDR3 in DNA: TGTGCCAGTAGTCTCGACAGGGGAGGACAGCCCCAGCATTTT. V and J are TRBV19 and TRBJ1-5; TRBD1 aligns across 8 bases. This CDR3 comprises 14 residues. The germline gives CDR1 LNHDA, CDR2 SQIVND (reference sequence). With 5 bases clipped from V and 7 bases from J, the junction kept 7 bases outside the gene matches.